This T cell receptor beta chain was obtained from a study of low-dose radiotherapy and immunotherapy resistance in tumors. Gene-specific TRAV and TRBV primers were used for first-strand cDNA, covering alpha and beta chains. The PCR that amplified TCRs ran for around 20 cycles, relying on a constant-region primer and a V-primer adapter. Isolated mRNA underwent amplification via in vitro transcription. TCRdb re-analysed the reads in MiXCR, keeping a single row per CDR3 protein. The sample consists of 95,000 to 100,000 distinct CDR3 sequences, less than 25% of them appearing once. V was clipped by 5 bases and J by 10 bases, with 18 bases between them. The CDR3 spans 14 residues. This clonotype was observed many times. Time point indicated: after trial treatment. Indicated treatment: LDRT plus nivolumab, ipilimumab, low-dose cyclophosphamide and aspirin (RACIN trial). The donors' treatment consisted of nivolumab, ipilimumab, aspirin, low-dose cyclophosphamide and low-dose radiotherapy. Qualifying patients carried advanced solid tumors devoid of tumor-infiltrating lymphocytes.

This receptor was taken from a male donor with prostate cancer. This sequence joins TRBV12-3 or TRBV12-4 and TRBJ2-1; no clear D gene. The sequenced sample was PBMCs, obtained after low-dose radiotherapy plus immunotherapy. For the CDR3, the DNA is TGTGCCAGCAGTCTCGCTGGCGGTCAGGAGGAGCAGTTCTTC. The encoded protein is CASSLAGGQEEQFF.